Below, one T cell receptor beta chain is given with its context. Antigen: not known. This entry is derived from a study of PD-1 blockade in classical Hodgkin lymphoma. Findings of the study overall: TCR diversity rose significantly by C4D1 in CD4+ but not CD8+ cells.

Using immunoSEQ multiplex PCR, the repertoire was profiled, and TCRdb retains in-frame clones only, with some absent. The profile shows around 20,000 clones, less than 75% of them singletons. After removal of 0 bases from V and 5 bases from J, the junction contained 13 bases not matched to a gene. Germline V gives CDR1 MGHRA, CDR2 YSYEKL. CDR3 length: 19 amino acids. The time point: cycle 4 day 1 (C4D1), after more than five weeks of nivolumab. Every patient was affected by relapse after autologous stem cell transplantation, while exposure to brentuximab vedotin was not uniform. This chain uses TRBV4-1 with TRBJ2-4; 10 bases are a match to TRBD2. This receptor was obtained from a human donor with classical Hodgkin lymphoma. The specimen was peripheral blood mononuclear cells (PBMCs), collected before the fourth cycle of nivolumab. CDR3 nucleotides: TGCGCCAGCAGCCAAGATAGTCCCAGCGGGGGGGCGGGGGAAAACATTCAGTACTTC. It translates to CASSQDSPSGGAGENIQYF.